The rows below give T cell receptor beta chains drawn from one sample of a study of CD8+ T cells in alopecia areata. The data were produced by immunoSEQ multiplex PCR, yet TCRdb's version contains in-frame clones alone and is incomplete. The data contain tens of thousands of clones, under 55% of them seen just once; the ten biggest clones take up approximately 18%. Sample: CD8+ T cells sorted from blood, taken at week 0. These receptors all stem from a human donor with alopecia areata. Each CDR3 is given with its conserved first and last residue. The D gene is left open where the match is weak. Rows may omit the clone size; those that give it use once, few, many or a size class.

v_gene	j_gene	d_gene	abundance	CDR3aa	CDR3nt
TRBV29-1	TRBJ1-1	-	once	CSVEGTEAFF	TGCAGCGTTGAGGGGACTGAAGCTTTCTTT
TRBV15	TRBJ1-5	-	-	CATSRDRVPQHF	TGTGCCACCAGCAGAGATCGGGTCCCCCAGCATTTT
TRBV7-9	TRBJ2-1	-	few	CASSLKSYNEQFF	TGTGCCAGCAGCTTAAAAAGTTACAATGAGCAGTTCTTC
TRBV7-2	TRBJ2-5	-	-	CASSLGVVGKRGETQYF	TGTGCCAGCAGCTTAGGCGTGGTAGGGAAGAGGGGGGAGACCCAGTACTTC
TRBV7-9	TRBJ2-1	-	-	CASSLGSEQFF	TGTGCCAGCAGCTTGGGCTCCGAGCAGTTCTTC
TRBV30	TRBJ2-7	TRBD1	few	CACEDRNSYEQYF	TGTGCCTGCGAGGACAGGAACTCCTACGAGCAGTACTTC
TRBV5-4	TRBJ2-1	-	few	CASSPLGPEQFF	TGTGCCAGCAGCCCCCTAGGGCCTGAGCAGTTCTTC
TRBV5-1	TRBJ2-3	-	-	CASSPPPAGYTDTQYF	TGCGCCAGCAGCCCCCCCCCGGCAGGGTATACGGATACGCAGTATTTT
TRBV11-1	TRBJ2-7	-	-	CASSHGTDYEQYF	TGTGCCAGCAGCCACGGGACGGACTACGAGCAGTACTTC
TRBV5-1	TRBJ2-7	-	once	CASSLDVQGVDEQYF	TGCGCCAGCAGCTTGGATGTACAGGGTGTCGACGAGCAGTACTTC
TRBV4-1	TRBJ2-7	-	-	CASSQEGTSSYEQYF	TGCGCCAGCAGCCAAGAGGGTACTAGTAGTTACGAGCAGTACTTC
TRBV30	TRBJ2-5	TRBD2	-	CACKEREGPFAETQYF	TGTGCCTGTAAGGAGCGGGAGGGCCCTTTCGCAGAGACCCAGTACTTC
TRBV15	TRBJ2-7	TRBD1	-	CATSGQGGGEQYF	TGTGCCACCAGCGGACAGGGAGGCGGCGAGCAGTACTTC
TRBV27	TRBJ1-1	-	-	CATQGLLQAEAFF	TGTGCCACGCAGGGACTTCTCCAGGCTGAAGCTTTCTTT
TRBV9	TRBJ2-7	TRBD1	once	CASSVGQGHGHEQYF	TGTGCCAGCAGCGTCGGACAGGGGCACGGCCACGAGCAGTACTTC
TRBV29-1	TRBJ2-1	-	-	CSVTVNEQFF	TGCAGCGTGACGGTCAATGAGCAGTTCTTC
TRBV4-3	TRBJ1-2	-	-	CASSQGVGGGYGYTF	TGCGCCAGCAGCCAAGGTGTTGGGGGAGGGTATGGCTACACCTTC
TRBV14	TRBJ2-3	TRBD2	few	CASSPVAGNADTQYF	TGTGCCAGCAGCCCTGTAGCGGGAAACGCAGATACGCAGTATTTT
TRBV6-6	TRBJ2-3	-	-	CATFSPPTDTQYF	TGTGCCACCTTTTCCCCGCCAACAGATACGCAGTATTTT
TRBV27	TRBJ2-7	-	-	CASSSASSGRAAYEQYF	TGTGCCAGCAGTTCGGCATCGTCAGGCCGCGCTGCCTACGAGCAGTACTTC